This TCR beta chain was captured by sequencing in a study of T cell repertoires in cytomegalovirus infection. Study-wide background: Well-studied HLA-B-restricted CMV epitopes were used in the study alongside recently identified HLA-C-restricted ones. From public TCR beta signatures came an indication of both CMV infection and matching HLA type. Regarding the study as a whole: Within the response measured ex vivo, HLA-C-restricted CMV-specific TCR beta clonotypes were dominant. Cumulative frequency of public TCR beta families picked out carriers of CMV plus the relevant HLA.

This CDR3 region has 16 residues. The V and J ends lost 4 bases and 3 bases, in that order; junction bases with no gene match: 11. Looked up from germline, CDR1 is MNHEY and CDR2 is SVGAGI. This clonotype came up a few times. What it recognizes is unknown. TCRdb passed the reads through MiXCR, listing each CDR3 protein once. This table holds around 770,000 distinct CDR3 sequences, approximately 32% found once. This material consisted of cultured CD8+ T cells from PBMCs, taken from culture after CMV antigen stimulation. The chain carries TRBV6-5 and TRBJ1-1; 7 bases line up with TRBD1. The receptor comes from a human donor in good health (CMV status not recorded). Some clones in this sample may be carry-over from other donors' samples. CDR3 sequence reads: CASSLTIRGRDTEAFF. The CDR3 DNA reads TGTGCCAGCAGTTTAACGATTAGGGGGCGCGACACTGAAGCTTTCTTT.